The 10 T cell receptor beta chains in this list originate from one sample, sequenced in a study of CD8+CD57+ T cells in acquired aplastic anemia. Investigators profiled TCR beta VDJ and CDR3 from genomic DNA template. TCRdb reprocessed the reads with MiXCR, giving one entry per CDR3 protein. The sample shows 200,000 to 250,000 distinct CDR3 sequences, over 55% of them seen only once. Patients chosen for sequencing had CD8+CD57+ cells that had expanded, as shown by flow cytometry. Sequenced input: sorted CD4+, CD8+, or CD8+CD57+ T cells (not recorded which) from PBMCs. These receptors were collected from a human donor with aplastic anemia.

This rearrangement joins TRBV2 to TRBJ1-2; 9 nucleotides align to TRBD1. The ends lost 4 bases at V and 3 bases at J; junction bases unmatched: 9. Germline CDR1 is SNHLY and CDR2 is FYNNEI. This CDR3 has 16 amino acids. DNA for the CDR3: TGTGCCAGCAGTGTGTACCTGACAGGGGGTGACTATGGCTACACCTTC. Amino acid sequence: CASSVYLTGGDYGYTF. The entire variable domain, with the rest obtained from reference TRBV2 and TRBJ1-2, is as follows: EPEVTQTPSHQVTQMGQEVILRCVPISNHLYFYWYRQILGQKVEFLVSFYNNEISEKSEIFDDQFSVERPDGSNFTLKIRSTKLEDSAMYFCASSVYLTGGDYGYTFGSGTRLTVV.

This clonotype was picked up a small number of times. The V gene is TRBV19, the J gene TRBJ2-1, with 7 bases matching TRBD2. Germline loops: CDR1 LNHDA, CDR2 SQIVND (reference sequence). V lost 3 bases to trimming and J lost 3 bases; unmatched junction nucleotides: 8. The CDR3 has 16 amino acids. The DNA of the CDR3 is TGTGCCAGTAGTATCGGTCTAGCGGTGGTCTACAATGAGCAGTTCTTC. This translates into CASSIGLAVVYNEQFF.

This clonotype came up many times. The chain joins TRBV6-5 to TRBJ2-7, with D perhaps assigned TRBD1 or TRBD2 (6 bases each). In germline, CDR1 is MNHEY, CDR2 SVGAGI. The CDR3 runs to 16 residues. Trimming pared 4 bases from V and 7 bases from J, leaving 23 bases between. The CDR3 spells CASSWSESLGAGEQYF. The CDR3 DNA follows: TGTGCCAGCAGTTGGAGTGAATCATTGGGGGCGGGGGAGCAGTACTTC.

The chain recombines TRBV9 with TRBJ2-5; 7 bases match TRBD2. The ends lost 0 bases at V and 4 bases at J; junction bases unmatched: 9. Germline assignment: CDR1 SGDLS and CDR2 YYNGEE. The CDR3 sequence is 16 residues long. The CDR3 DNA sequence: TGTGCCAGCAGCGTAGCCGGCGAGCGGGGATCAGAGACCCAGTACTTC. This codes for CASSVAGERGSETQYF.

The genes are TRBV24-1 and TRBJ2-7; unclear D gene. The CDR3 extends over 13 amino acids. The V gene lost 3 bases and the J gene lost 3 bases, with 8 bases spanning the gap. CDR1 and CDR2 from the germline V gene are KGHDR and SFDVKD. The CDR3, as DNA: TGTGCCACCAGTGATCGGGTAAACTACGAGCAGTACTTC. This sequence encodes CATSDRVNYEQYF.

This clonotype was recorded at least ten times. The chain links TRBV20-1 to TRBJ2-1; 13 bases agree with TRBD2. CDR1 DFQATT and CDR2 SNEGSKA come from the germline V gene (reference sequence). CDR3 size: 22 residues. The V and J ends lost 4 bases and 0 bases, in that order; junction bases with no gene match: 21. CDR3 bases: TGCAGTGCTAATCGGGACAGGGAATGGACTAGCGGGGGCCTGAGCTCCTACAATGAGCAGTTCTTC. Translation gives CSANRDREWTSGGLSSYNEQFF.

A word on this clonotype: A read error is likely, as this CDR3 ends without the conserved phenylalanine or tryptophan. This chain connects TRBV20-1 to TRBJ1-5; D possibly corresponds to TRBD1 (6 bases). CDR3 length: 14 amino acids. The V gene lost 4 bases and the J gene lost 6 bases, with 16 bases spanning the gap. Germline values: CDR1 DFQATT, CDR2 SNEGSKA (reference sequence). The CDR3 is CSAKAGAPSQPQHL. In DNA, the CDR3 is TGCAGTGCTAAGGCAGGGGCACCGAGTCAGCCCCAGCATCTT.

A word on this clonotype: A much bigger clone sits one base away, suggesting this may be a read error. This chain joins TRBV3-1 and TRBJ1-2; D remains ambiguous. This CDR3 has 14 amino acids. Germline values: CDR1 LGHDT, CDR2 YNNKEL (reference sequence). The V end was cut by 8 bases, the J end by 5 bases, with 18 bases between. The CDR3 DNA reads TGTGCCAGCGGGGAGGGTTTGGGGAAGTATGGCTACACCTTC. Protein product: CASGEGLGKYGYTF.

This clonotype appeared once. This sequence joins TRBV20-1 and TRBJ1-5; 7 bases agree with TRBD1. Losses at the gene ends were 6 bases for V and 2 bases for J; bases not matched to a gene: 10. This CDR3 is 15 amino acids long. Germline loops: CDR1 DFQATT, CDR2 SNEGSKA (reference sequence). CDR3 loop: CSANRGWFGNQPQHF. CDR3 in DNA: TGCAGTGCCAACAGGGGTTGGTTCGGCAATCAGCCCCAGCATTTT.

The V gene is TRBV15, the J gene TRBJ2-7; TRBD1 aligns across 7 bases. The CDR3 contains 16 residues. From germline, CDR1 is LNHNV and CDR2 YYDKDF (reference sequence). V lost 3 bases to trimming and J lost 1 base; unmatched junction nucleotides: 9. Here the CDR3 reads CATSSPGTDASYEQYF. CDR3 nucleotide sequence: TGTGCCACCAGCAGCCCCGGGACAGACGCTTCCTACGAGCAGTACTTC.